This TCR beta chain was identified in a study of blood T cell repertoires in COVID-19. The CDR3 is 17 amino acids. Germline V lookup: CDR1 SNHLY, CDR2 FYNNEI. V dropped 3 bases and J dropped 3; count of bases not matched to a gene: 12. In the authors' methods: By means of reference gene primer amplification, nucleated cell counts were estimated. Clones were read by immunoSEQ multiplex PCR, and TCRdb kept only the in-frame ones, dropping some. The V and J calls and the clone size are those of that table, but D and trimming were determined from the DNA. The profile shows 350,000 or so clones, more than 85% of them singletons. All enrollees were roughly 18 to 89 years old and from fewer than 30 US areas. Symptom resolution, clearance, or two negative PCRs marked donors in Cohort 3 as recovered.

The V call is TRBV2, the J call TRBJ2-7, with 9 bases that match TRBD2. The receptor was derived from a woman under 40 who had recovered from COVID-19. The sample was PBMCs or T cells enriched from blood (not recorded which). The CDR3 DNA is TGTGCCAGCAGTGAGGAGGGGGCGGGAGGGCTAAGCTACGAGCAGTACTTC. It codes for CASSEEGAGGLSYEQYF. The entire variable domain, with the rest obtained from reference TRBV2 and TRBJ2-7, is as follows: EPEVTQTPSHQVTQMGQEVILRCVPISNHLYFYWYRQILGQKVEFLVSFYNNEISEKSEIFDDQFSVERPDGSNFTLKIRSTKLEDSAMYFCASSEEGAGGLSYEQYFGPGTRLTVT.